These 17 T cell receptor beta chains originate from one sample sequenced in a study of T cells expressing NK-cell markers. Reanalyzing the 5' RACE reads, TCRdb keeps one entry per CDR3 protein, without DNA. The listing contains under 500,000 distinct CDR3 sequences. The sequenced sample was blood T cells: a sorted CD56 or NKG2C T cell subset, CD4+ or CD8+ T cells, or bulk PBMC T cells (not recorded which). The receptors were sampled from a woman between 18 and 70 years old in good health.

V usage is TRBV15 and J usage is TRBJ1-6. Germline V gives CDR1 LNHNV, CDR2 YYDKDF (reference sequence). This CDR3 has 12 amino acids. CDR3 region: CATSRISSPLHF.

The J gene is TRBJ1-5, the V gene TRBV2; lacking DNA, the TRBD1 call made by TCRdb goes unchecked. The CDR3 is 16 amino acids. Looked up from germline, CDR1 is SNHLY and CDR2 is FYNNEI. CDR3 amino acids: CASRGPGGLSNQPQHF.

CDR3 amino acids: CSVAWDKPNTEAFF. The V call is TRBV29-1, the J call TRBJ1-1. The CDR3 extends over 14 amino acids. Germline assignment: CDR1 SQVTM and CDR2 ANQGSEA.

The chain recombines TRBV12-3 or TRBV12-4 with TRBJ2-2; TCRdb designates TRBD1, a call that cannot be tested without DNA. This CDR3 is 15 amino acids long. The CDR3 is CASSLAGGHRAELFF.

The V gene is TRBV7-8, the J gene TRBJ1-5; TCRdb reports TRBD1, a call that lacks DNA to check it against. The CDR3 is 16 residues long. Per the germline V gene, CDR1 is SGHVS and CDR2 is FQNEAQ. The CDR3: CASSLAWGRGNQPQHF.

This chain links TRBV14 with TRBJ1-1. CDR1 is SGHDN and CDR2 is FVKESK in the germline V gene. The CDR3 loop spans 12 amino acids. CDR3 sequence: CASSHRWTEAFF.

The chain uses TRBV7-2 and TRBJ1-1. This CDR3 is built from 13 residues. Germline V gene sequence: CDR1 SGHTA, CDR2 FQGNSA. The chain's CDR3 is CASSLDRSPEAFF.

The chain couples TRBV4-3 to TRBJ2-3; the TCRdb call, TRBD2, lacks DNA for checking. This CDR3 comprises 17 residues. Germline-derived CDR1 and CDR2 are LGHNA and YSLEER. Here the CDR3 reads CASSQDPPSGGADTQYF.

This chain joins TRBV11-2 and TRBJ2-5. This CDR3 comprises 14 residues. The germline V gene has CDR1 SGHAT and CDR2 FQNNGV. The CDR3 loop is CASSLVGTEETQYF.

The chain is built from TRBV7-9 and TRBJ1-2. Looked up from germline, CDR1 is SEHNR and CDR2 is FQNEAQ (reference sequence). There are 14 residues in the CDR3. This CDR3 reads CASSLASGNYGYTF.

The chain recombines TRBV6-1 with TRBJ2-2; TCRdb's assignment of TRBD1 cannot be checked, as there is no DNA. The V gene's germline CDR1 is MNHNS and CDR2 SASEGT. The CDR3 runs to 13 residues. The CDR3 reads CASSSGETGELFF.

CDR3 residues: CASSIPGLAGAQYF. V gene TRBV7-9 combines with J gene TRBJ2-3; as DNA is missing, the TRBD2 call by TCRdb cannot be tested. Germline CDR1 reads SEHNR; CDR2 reads FQNEAQ (reference sequence). This CDR3 is built from 14 residues.

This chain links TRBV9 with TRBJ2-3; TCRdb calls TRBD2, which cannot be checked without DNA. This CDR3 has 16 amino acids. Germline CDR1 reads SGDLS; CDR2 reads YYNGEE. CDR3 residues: CASSVTGLAGSDTQYF.

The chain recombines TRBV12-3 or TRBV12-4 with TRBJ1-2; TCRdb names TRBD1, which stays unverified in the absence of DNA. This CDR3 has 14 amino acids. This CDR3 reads CASSKGGVLYGYTF.

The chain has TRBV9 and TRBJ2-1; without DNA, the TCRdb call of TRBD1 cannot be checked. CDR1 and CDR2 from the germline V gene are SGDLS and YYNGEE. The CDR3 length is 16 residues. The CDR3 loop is CASSVDPGGRFNEQFF.

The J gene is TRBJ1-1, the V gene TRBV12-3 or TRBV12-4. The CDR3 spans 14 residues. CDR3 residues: CASSFVRKNTEAFF.

The CDR3 loop reads CATSSLLAGGPGTGELFF. The V call is TRBV24-1, the J call TRBJ2-2; there is no DNA to check the TCRdb D call of TRBD2. The CDR3 runs 18 residues. Germline CDR1 and CDR2: KGHDR and SFDVKD.